Described below is a single TCR beta chain sequence and its context. The antigen is unknown. These data come from a study of blood T cells in healthy people across ages. Study-wide results and caveats: Long-lived donors exceeded aged donors in naive CD4+ cells and diversity.

Together with a sample-barcoded 5' primer, a J-beta primer mix was included in a second PCR lasting about 6 to 11 cycles. Every cDNA was tagged by a template-switch adaptor with 12 random nucleotides. Sequencing yielded, for each sample, at least 3 million paired-end reads carrying CDR3. MiXCR, run by TCRdb on the 5' RACE reads, gives a single entry per CDR3 protein. The sample holds 800,000 to 950,000 distinct CDR3 sequences, just under 30% seen once. The sample also formed part of further work on T cells of mothers and their children.

The receptor was derived from a woman aged 40 to 50 in good health. What was sequenced was blood.

CDR3 nucleotides: TGTGCCAGCAGTCTCCCCAGGGGGCTGACCTACGAGCAGTACTTC. This codes for CASSLPRGLTYEQYF. The chain uses TRBV6-2 or TRBV6-3 and TRBJ2-7, with 8 bases lining up with TRBD1. With 5 bases clipped from V and 2 bases from J, the junction kept 8 bases outside the gene matches. This CDR3 contains 15 residues. The germline gives CDR1 MNHEY, CDR2 SVGEGT.